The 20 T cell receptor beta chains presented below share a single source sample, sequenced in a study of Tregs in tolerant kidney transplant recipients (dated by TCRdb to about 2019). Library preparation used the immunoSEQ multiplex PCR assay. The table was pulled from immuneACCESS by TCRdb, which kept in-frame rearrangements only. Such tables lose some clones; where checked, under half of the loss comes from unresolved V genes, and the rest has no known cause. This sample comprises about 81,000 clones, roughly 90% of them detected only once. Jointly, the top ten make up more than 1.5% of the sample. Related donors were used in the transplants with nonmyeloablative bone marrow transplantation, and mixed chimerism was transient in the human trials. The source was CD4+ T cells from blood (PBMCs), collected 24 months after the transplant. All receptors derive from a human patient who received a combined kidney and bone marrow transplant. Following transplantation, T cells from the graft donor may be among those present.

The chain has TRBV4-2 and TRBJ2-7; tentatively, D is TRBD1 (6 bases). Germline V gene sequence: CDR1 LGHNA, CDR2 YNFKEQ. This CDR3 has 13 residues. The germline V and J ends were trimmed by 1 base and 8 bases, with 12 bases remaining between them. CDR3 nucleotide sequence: TGTGCCAGCAGCCAAGTTCTCGGACAGAAGCAGTACTTC. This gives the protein CASSQVLGQKQYF.

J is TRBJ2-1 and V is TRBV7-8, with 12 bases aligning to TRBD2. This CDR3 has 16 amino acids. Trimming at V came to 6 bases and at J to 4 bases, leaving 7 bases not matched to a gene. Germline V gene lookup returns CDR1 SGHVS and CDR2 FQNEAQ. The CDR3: CASSQRGTSGYNEQFF. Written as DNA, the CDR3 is TGTGCCAGCAGTCAACGCGGGACTAGCGGGTACAATGAGCAGTTCTTC.

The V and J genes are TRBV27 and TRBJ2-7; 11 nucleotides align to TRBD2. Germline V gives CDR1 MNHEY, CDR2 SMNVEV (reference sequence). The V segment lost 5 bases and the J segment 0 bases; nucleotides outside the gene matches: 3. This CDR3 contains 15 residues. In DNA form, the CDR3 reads TGTGCCAGCAGTCAACTAGCGGGAGCCTCCTACGAGCAGTACTTC. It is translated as CASSQLAGASYEQYF.

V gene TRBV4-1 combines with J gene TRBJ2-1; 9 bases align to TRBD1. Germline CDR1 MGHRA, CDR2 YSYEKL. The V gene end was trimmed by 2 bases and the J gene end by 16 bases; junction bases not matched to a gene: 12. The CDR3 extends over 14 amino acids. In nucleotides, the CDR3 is TGCGCCAGCAGCCAACGGGACAGGGAATTCAGCCAATTCTTC. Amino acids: CASSQRDREFSQFF.

CDR3 nucleotides: TGCGCCAGCAGCCAAGATACCCCAGCGGGGGCGGGGGAGACCCAGTACTTC. As protein: CASSQDTPAGAGETQYF. V usage is TRBV4-3 and J usage is TRBJ2-5; TRBD2 matches at 8 bases. Unmatched junction bases numbered 11, after V lost 0 bases and J lost 5 bases. The CDR3 sequence is 17 residues long. Germline CDR1 LGHNA, CDR2 YSLEER.

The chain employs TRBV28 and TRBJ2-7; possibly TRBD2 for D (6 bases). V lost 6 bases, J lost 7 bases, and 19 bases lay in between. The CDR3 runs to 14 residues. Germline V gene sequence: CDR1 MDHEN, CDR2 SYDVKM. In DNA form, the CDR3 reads TGTGCCAGCAGGTCTCAGGAGCGGGTTCGGGAGCAGTACTTC. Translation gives CASRSQERVREQYF.

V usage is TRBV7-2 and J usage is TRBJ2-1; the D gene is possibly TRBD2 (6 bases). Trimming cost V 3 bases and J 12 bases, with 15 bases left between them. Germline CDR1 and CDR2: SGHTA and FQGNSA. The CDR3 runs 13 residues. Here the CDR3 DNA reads TGTGCCAGCAGCTTTGTGTCAGCGGGCCGGCAGTTCTTC. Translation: CASSFVSAGRQFF.

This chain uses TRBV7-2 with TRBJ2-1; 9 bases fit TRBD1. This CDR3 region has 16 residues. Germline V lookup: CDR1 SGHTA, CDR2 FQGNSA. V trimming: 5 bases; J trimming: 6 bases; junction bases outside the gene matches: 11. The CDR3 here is CASSTQQGAAGNEQFF. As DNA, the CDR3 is TGTGCCAGCAGCACCCAACAGGGGGCGGCCGGCAATGAGCAGTTCTTC.

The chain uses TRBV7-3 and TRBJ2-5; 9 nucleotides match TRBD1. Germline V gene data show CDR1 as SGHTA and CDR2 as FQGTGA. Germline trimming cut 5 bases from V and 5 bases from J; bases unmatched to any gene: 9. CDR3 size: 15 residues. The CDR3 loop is CASSPGQGKGETQYF. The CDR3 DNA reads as TGTGCCAGCAGCCCAGGACAGGGGAAGGGTGAGACCCAGTACTTC.

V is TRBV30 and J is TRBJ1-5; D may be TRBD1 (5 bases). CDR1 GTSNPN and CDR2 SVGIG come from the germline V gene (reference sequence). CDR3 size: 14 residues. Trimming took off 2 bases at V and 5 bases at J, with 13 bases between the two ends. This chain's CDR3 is CAWSNGLGDQPQHF. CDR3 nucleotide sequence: TGTGCCTGGAGTAATGGCCTAGGGGATCAGCCCCAGCATTTT.

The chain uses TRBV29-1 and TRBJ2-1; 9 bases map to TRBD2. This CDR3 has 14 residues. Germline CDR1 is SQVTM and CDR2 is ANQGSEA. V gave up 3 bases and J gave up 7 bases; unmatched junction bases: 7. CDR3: CSVDNSGSGNEQFF. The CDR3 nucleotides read TGCAGCGTTGATAATAGCGGGAGTGGTAATGAGCAGTTCTTC.

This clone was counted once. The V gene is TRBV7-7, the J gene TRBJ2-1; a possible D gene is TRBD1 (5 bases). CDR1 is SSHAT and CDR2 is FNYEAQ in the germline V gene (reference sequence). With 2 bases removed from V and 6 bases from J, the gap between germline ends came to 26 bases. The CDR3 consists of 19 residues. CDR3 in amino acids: CASSLMTFRQGTIPNEQFF. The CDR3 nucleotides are TGTGCCAGCAGCTTAATGACGTTCAGGCAGGGCACTATCCCCAATGAGCAGTTCTTC.

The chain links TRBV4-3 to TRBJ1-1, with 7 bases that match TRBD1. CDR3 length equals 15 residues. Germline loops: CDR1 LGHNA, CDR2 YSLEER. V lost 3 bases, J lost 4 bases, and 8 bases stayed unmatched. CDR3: CASSQLDRDITEAFF. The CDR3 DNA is TGCGCCAGCAGCCAGTTAGACAGGGATATCACTGAAGCTTTCTTT.

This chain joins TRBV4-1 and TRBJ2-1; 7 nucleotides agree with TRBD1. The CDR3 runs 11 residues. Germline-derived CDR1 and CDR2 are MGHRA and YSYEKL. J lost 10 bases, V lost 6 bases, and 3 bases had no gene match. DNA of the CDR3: TGCGCCAGCAGAAGGGGGCGAGAGCAGTTCTTC. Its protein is CASRRGREQFF.

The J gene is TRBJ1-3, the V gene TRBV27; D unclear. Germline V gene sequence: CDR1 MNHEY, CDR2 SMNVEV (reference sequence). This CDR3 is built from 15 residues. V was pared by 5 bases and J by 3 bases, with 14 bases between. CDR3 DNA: TGTGCCAGCAGTCCCTTCGGGAGAAGTGGAAACACCATATATTTT. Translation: CASSPFGRSGNTIYF.

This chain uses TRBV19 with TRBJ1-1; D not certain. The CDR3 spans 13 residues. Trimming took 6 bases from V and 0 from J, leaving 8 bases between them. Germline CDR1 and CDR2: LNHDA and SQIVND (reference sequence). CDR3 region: CASRWAMNTEAFF. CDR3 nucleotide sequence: TGTGCCAGTAGGTGGGCAATGAACACTGAAGCTTTCTTT.

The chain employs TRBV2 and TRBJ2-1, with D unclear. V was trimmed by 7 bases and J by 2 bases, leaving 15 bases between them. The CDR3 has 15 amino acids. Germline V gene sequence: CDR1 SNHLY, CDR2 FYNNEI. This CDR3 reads CASIVAAATYNEQFF. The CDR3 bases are TGTGCCAGCATCGTAGCCGCGGCTACCTACAATGAGCAGTTCTTC.

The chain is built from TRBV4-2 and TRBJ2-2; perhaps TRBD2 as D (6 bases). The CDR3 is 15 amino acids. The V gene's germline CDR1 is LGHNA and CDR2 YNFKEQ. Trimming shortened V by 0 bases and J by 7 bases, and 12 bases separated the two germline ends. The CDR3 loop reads CASSQDGEVDGELFF. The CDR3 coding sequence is TGTGCCAGCAGCCAAGATGGGGAGGTAGACGGGGAGCTGTTTTTT.

The CDR3 DNA is TGTGCCAGCAGTGAAATAGGGACAGAGCAAGAGACCCAGTACTTC. This gives the protein CASSEIGTEQETQYF. The V call is TRBV6-1, the J call TRBJ2-5; 7 nucleotides match TRBD1. The germline V gene has CDR1 MNHNS and CDR2 SASEGT. The CDR3 covers 15 residues. The V segment lost 2 bases and the J segment 2 bases; nucleotides outside the gene matches: 5.

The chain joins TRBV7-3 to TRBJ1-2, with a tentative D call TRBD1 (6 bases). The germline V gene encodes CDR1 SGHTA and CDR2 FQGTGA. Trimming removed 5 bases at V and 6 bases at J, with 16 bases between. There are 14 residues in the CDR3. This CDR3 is CASSLGAGGDGYTF. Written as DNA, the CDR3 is TGTGCCAGCAGCCTGGGGGCGGGGGGTGATGGCTACACCTTC.